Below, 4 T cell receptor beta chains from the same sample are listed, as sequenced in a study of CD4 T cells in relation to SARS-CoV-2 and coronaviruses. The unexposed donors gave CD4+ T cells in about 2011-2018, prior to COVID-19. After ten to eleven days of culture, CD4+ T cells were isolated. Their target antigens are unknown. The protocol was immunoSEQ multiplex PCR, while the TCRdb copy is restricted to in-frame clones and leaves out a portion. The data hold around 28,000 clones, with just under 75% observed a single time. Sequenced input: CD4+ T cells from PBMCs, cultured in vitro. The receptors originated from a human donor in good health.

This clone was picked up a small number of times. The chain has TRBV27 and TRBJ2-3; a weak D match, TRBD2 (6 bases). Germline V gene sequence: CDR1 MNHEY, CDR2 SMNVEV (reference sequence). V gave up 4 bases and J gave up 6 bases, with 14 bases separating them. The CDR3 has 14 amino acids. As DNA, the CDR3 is TGTGCCAGCAGTTCGGCGGGGTTCAGTGATACGCAGTATTTT. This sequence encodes CASSSAGFSDTQYF.

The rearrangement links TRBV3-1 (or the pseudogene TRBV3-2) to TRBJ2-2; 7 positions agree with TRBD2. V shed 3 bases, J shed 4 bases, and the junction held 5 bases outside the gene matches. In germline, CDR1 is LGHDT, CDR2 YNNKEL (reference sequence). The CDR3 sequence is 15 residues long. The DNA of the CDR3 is TGTGCCAGCAGCCAGAGTCTAGCGGCCACCGGGGAGCTGTTTTTT. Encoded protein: CASSQSLAATGELFF.

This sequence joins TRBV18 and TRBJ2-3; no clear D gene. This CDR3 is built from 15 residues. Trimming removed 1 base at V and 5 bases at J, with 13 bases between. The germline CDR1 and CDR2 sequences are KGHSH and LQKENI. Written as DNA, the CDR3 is TGTGCCAGCTCACCACGAGCCCAGACCCGAGATACGCAGTATTTT. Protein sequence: CASSPRAQTRDTQYF.

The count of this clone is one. CDR3 amino acids: CASSNGINTGELFF. For the CDR3, the DNA is TGTGCCAGTAGTAACGGGATTAACACCGGGGAGCTGTTTTTT. V is TRBV19 and J is TRBJ2-2; D is possibly TRBD2 (5 bases). The CDR3 length is 14 residues. V shed 4 bases and J shed 2 bases, with 8 bases lying between them. The germline CDR1 and CDR2 sequences are LNHDA and SQIVND (reference sequence).